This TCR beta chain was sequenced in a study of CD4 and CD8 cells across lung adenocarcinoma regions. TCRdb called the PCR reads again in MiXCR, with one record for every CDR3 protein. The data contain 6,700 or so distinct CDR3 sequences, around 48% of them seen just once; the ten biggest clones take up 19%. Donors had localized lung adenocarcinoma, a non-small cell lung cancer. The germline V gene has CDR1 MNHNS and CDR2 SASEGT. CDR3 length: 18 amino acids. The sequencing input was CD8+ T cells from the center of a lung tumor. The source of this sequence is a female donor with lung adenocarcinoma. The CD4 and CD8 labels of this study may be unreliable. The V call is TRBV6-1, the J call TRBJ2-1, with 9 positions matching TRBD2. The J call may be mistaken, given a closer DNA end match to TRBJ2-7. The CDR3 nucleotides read TGTGCCAGCACCGCTGGCGGGACGGGCGGGAGGGGGAAAGATACGCAGTACTTC. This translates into CASTAGGTGGRGKDTQYF.